One sample yielded the 9 T cell receptor beta chains listed below, sequenced in a study of human T cells and chemical hapten exposure. One entry per CDR3 protein, called by TCRdb with MiXCR from the RACE reads. Of 180,000 or so distinct CDR3 sequences listed, roughly 30% were seen once; the top ten hold just under 3%. Time point: pre-sensitization, week 0. Specified treatment: therapeutic diphenylcyclopropenone sensitization with weekly scalp DPC. Here the sequenced sample was whole blood, taken in connection with sensitization to the hapten diphenylcyclopropenone (DPC). The receptors here all came from a woman younger than 45 with alopecia areata. Some clones in this sample may be carry-over from other donors' samples.

The rearrangement uses TRBV9 and TRBJ1-6, with no clear D. The germline V gene has CDR1 SGDLS and CDR2 YYNGEE. The length of the CDR3 is 16 residues. Trimming cost V 0 bases and J 1 base, with 8 bases left between them. The CDR3 is CASSVDPGSYNSPLHF. Written as DNA, the CDR3 is TGTGCCAGCAGCGTAGATCCGGGGTCCTATAATTCACCCCTCCACTTT.

The chain carries TRBV20-1 and TRBJ2-2; no clear D. The CDR3 runs 14 residues. Trimming pared 0 bases from V and 0 bases from J, leaving 5 bases between. The germline V gene encodes CDR1 DFQATT and CDR2 SNEGSKA (reference sequence). The CDR3 sequence is CSAREVANTGELFF. In DNA form, the CDR3 reads TGCAGTGCTAGAGAGGTGGCGAACACCGGGGAGCTGTTTTTT.

The chain employs TRBV4-1 and TRBJ2-5, with TRBD2 matching 7 bases. The CDR3 consists of 12 residues. Trimming took 0 bases from V and 10 from J; bases not matched to a gene: 2. The germline CDR1 and CDR2 sequences are MGHRA and YSYEKL. The DNA of the CDR3 is TGCGCCAGCAGCCAAGACGGGAGGAACCAGTACTTC. This encodes CASSQDGRNQYF.

As DNA, the CDR3 is TGTGCCAGCAGCTTTACCGGACAGGGTGTAGATACGCAGTATTTT. It specifies CASSFTGQGVDTQYF. The chain couples TRBV7-3 to TRBJ2-3; TRBD1 aligns across 8 bases. The CDR3 is 15 amino acids. Germline CDR1 SGHTA, CDR2 FQGTGA. The trim removed 3 bases at V and 5 bases at J, leaving 7 bases unmatched.

This clonotype has just one count. Germline is not matched at one junction end, which may reflect a read error. This chain joins TRBV7-2 and TRBJ1-5; D is perhaps TRBD1 (6 bases). Germline V gene sequence: CDR1 SGHTA, CDR2 FQGNSA. The CDR3 spans 13 residues. In DNA form, the CDR3 reads TGTGCCAGCAGCCCCATCAGGGGTCAGCCCAAGCATTTT. The encoded protein is CASSPIRGQPKHF.

This chain connects TRBV7-2 to TRBJ2-3; the D is unclear. Deletions cut 5 bases from V and 4 bases from J, with 13 bases between. The germline CDR1 and CDR2 sequences are SGHTA and FQGNSA. There are 14 residues in the CDR3. The CDR3 sequence: CASSARWFPDTQYF. DNA of the CDR3: TGTGCCAGCAGCGCCCGTTGGTTCCCAGATACGCAGTATTTT.

The genes are TRBV12-3 or TRBV12-4 and TRBJ1-1; possibly TRBD1 for D (5 bases). The CDR3 loop spans 12 amino acids. Deletions cut 2 bases from V and 6 bases from J, with 7 bases between. Written as DNA, the CDR3 is TGTGCCAGCAGTTTACCCAGGGCTGAAGCTTTCTTT. The encoded protein is CASSLPRAEAFF.

This chain links TRBV2 with TRBJ1-1; maybe TRBD1 (5 bases). The V gene's germline CDR1 is SNHLY and CDR2 FYNNEI. CDR3 length equals 13 residues. Trimming cost V 6 bases and J 8 bases, with 16 bases left between them. CDR3 coding DNA: TGTGCCAGCAGACGAGGGGCAGGGACGGAAGCTTTCTTT. It encodes CASRRGAGTEAFF.

There are a few counts of this clonotype. The CDR3 here is CASSQRTDPSYNEQFF. As DNA, the CDR3 is TGCGCCAGCAGCCAACGGACGGACCCCTCCTACAATGAGCAGTTCTTC. This chain links TRBV4-3 with TRBJ2-1; unclear D gene. This CDR3 is 16 amino acids long. Trimming took 2 bases from V and 0 from J, leaving 11 bases between them. Per germline, CDR1 LGHNA and CDR2 YSLEER.